One and the same sample provided the 27 T cell receptor beta chains below, sequenced in a study of response to subunit inactivated influenza vaccine. From the RT-PCR reads, TCRdb called clonotypes with MiXCR, one entry per CDR3 protein. Of hundreds of thousands of distinct CDR3 sequences listed, 6% to 9% were seen once; the top ten hold approximately 13%. This sample comprised PBMCs from blood, obtained less than 30 months after vaccination. Receptor source: a man aged 45 to 70 who received an inactivated influenza vaccine.

At least ten counts were recorded for this clonotype. The rearrangement uses TRBV18 and TRBJ2-3; the match to TRBD1 covers 7 bases. V shed 2 bases and J 3 bases; nucleotides not matched to a gene: 5. Germline CDR1 reads KGHSH; CDR2 reads LQKENI. The CDR3 spans 15 residues. The chain's CDR3 is CASSPLRGPTDTQYF. DNA of the CDR3: TGTGCCAGCTCACCATTGAGGGGGCCTACAGATACGCAGTATTTT.

The sample holds many counts of this clonotype. V and J are TRBV20-1 and TRBJ2-1; TRBD1 is a possible D gene (6 bases). The CDR3 runs 13 residues. Germline CDR1 reads DFQATT; CDR2 reads SNEGSKA (reference sequence). Deletions cut 0 bases from V and 7 bases from J, with 10 bases between. The CDR3 DNA is TGCAGTGCTAGAGATCGGCAGGGGAATGAGCAGTTCTTC. This sequence encodes CSARDRQGNEQFF.

The sample holds many counts of this clonotype. The chain has TRBV5-1 and TRBJ1-3, with D hard to call. Between the trimmed V and J ends, which lost 4 bases and 0 bases, there was a span of 14 bases. Germline V CDR1 and CDR2: SGHRS, YFSETQ. The CDR3 covers 16 residues. CDR3 DNA: TGCGCCAGCAGCCTCGTTGGACGAAACTCTGGAAACACCATATATTTT. It yields the protein CASSLVGRNSGNTIYF.

V usage is TRBV4-3 and J usage is TRBJ1-2, with TRBD1 as a possible D gene (6 bases). CDR3 length equals 15 residues. CDR1 and CDR2 from the germline V gene are LGHNA and YSLEER. V was trimmed by 4 bases and J by 4 bases, leaving 16 bases between them. The CDR3 loop is CASSPGLQGTYGYTF. In nucleotides, the CDR3 is TGCGCCAGCAGCCCGGGCCTACAGGGAACCTATGGCTACACCTTC.

This clonotype showed up many times. One end of the junction does not line up with germline, which may come from a read error. This chain uses TRBV29-1 with TRBJ2-2; no reliable D call. CDR1 SQVTM and CDR2 ANQGSEA come from the germline V gene. CDR3 size: 12 residues. The CDR3 region has the DNA TGCAGCGTTCAAGAGAACACCGGGGAGCTGTTTTTT. Its protein product is CSVQENTGELFF.

This clonotype was observed a few times. The V call is TRBV30, the J call TRBJ1-2; 10 bases fit TRBD1. CDR3 length: 16 amino acids. The J segment lost 8 bases and the V segment lost 4 bases, leaving 16 bases of the junction unmatched. Germline loops: CDR1 GTSNPN, CDR2 SVGIG (reference sequence). The CDR3 is CAWIKKTGTGARGYTF. CDR3 nucleotides: TGTGCCTGGATCAAAAAAACCGGGACAGGGGCCCGGGGCTACACCTTC.

This clonotype was observed many times. The J gene is TRBJ2-3, the V gene TRBV20-1, with TRBD2 matching 9 bases. Germline values: CDR1 DFQATT, CDR2 SNEGSKA (reference sequence). The V segment lost 1 base and the J segment 5 bases; nucleotides outside the gene matches: 13. This CDR3 has 17 residues. The CDR3 spells CSARGFSAGGRVDTQYF. In DNA, the CDR3 is TGCAGTGCTAGAGGCTTTTCGGCGGGAGGGCGTGTAGATACGCAGTATTTT.

This clonotype appeared a few times. The chain is built from TRBV7-9 and TRBJ2-3, with a weak D call TRBD1 (5 bases). Germline V CDR1 and CDR2: SEHNR, FQNEAQ (reference sequence). The V and J ends lost 0 bases and 7 bases respectively, with 11 bases between them. The CDR3 has 14 amino acids. In nucleotides, the CDR3 is TGTGCCAGCAGCTTAGCCACGCAGGGTAATACGCAGTATTTT. It is translated as CASSLATQGNTQYF.

This clonotype is labeled as large (0.1 to 1%). The rearrangement uses TRBV4-1 and TRBJ2-1; D is perhaps TRBD1 or TRBD2 (5 bases each). The length of the CDR3 is 17 residues. The V end lost 4 bases, the J end lost 0 bases, and 16 bases lay between the germline ends. Germline CDR1 and CDR2: MGHRA and YSYEKL. CDR3 residues: CASSRDPSVNSYNEQFF. The CDR3, as DNA: TGCGCCAGCAGCCGGGACCCCTCCGTCAACTCCTACAATGAGCAGTTCTTC.

Notes on this clonotype: With only one base between it and a far larger clone, this is likely a read error. V usage is TRBV12-3 or TRBV12-4 and J usage is TRBJ2-1; 9 bases agree with TRBD2. V shed 7 bases and J 7 bases; nucleotides not matched to a gene: 2. CDR3 length: 12 residues. CDR3: CASTLAGNEQFF. The CDR3 nucleotides read TGTGCCAGCACTCTAGCGGGGAATGAGCAGTTCTTC.

This clonotype was picked up a small number of times. CDR3 bases: TGTGCCAGCGGGGTAGGGCTTCGCTCCTACAATGAGCAGTTCTTC. Translated, it gives CASGVGLRSYNEQFF. This chain links TRBV3-1 with TRBJ2-1, with unresolved D. CDR3 length equals 15 residues. From germline, CDR1 is LGHDT and CDR2 YNNKEL (reference sequence). V lost 8 bases, J lost 0 bases, and 14 bases lay in between.

This clonotype was seen many times. The rearrangement uses TRBV12-3 or TRBV12-4 and TRBJ2-2; D gene unclear. This CDR3 has 13 residues. V was cut by 6 bases and J by 16 bases, with 21 bases left in between. CDR3 in amino acids: CASSAPPESGEFF. CDR3 coding DNA: TGTGCCAGCAGCGCTCCCCCGGAATCTGGGGAGTTTTTT.

The chain employs TRBV15 and TRBJ2-1; a weak D match, TRBD1 (5 bases). The V end was cut by 3 bases, the J end by 0 bases, with 12 bases between. The CDR3 sequence is 16 residues long. Germline V lookup: CDR1 LNHNV, CDR2 YYDKDF (reference sequence). The CDR3: CATSSWGHSSYNEQFF. The CDR3 DNA is TGTGCCACCAGCAGCTGGGGCCACAGCTCCTACAATGAGCAGTTCTTC.

This clonotype was recorded many times. This chain connects TRBV9 to TRBJ2-3; weak D call: TRBD2 (6 bases). V lost 4 bases and J lost 6, with 15 bases in between. Germline assignment: CDR1 SGDLS and CDR2 YYNGEE. This CDR3 has 14 residues. The DNA for the CDR3 is TGTGCCAGCAGCAAGGCGGGATCGGGGGATACGCAGTATTTT. This encodes CASSKAGSGDTQYF.

The chain employs TRBV19 and TRBJ2-7; D is undetermined. Looked up from germline, CDR1 is LNHDA and CDR2 is SQIVND (reference sequence). Trimming took off 9 bases at V and 0 bases at J, with 12 bases between the two ends. CDR3 length equals 13 residues. The CDR3 here is CARSTGGSYEQYF. The DNA for the CDR3 is TGTGCCAGGAGCACCGGTGGCTCCTACGAGCAGTACTTC. The variable domain in full, completed from reference TRBV19 and TRBJ2-7, reads DGGITQSPKYLFRKEGQNVTLSCEQNLNHDAMYWYRQDPGQGLRLIYYSQIVNDFQKGDIAEGYSVSREKKESFPLTVTSAQKNPTAFYLCARSTGGSYEQYFGPGTRLTVT.

A single count supports this clonotype. The chain employs TRBV20-1 and TRBJ2-2, with 9 bases aligning to TRBD2. This CDR3 contains 14 residues. V lost 5 bases and J lost 4; bases outside the gene matches: 5. Germline V gene sequence: CDR1 DFQATT, CDR2 SNEGSKA (reference sequence). The CDR3 bases are TGCAGTGCTGTTAGCGGGGGCTCCACCGGGGAGCTGTTTTTT. It specifies CSAVSGGSTGELFF.

Only a few counts were recorded for this clonotype. The chain combines TRBV7-2 with TRBJ2-3; unclear D gene. Trimming took off 5 bases at V and 2 bases at J, with 8 bases between the two ends. The CDR3 is 13 residues long. Germline lookup yields CDR1 SGHTA and CDR2 FQGNSA. The chain's CDR3 is CASSPFPTDTQYF. CDR3 sequence (DNA): TGTGCCAGCAGCCCCTTCCCCACAGATACGCAGTATTTT.

This chain connects TRBV28 to TRBJ1-2, with D hard to call. The V end was cut by 5 bases, the J end by 8 bases, with 24 bases between. Germline assignment: CDR1 MDHEN and CDR2 SYDVKM. This CDR3 has 16 residues. CDR3 in DNA: TGTGCCAGCAGTACTATATCCCCCCGAAAGGGAGCCGGCTACACCTTC. Translation gives CASSTISPRKGAGYTF.

The chain joins TRBV20-1 to TRBJ2-1; 9 bases are shared with TRBD2. CDR3 length equals 15 residues. The junction had 10 bases not matched to a gene; V was cut back by 0 bases and J by 10 bases. CDR1 is DFQATT and CDR2 is SNEGSKA in the germline V gene (reference sequence). CDR3 loop: CSARDSIAGAREQFF. The DNA of the CDR3 is TGCAGTGCTAGAGATTCGATAGCGGGAGCCAGGGAGCAGTTCTTC.

This clonotype was found many times. The chain has TRBV10-3 and TRBJ1-6; D unresolved. This CDR3 contains 13 residues. Germline lookup yields CDR1 ENHRY and CDR2 SYGVKD. V lost 7 bases, J lost 8 bases, and 12 bases lay in between. As DNA, the CDR3 is TGTGCCATCAATGGGTATCAGGATTCACCCCTCCACTTT. It codes for CAINGYQDSPLHF.

V and J are TRBV28 and TRBJ1-6, with unresolved D. Germline loops: CDR1 MDHEN, CDR2 SYDVKM. This CDR3 spans 16 amino acids. The V end lost 5 bases, the J end lost 9 bases, and 20 bases lay between the germline ends. The CDR3 nucleotides are TGTGCCAGCAGTCAGTCTGGGATAGAAGGGAGTTCACCCCTCCACTTT. Translation: CASSQSGIEGSSPLHF.

V and J are TRBV7-9 and TRBJ2-3, with 14 bases aligning to TRBD2. Germline CDR1 and CDR2: SEHNR and FQNEAQ (reference sequence). This CDR3 has 16 amino acids. V was clipped by 5 bases and J by 4 bases; unmatched bases: 5. The CDR3 bases are TGTGCCAGCAGCGGGCGGACTAGCGGGAGGCCAGATACGCAGTATTTT. It specifies CASSGRTSGRPDTQYF.

This clonotype was seen a few times. This chain links TRBV25-1 with TRBJ2-1; D is undetermined. This CDR3 has 11 amino acids. The germline V gene encodes CDR1 MGHDK and CDR2 SYGVNS. V lost 7 bases to trimming and J lost 8 bases, with 9 bases between them. The CDR3: CASTNLDEQFF. In nucleotides, the CDR3 is TGTGCCAGCACGAACTTGGATGAGCAGTTCTTC. The full variable domain, with the rest looked up from reference TRBV25-1 and TRBJ2-1, is EADIYQTPRYLVIGTGKKITLECSQTMGHDKMYWYQQDPGMELHLIHYSYGVNSTEKGDLSSESTVSRIRTEHFPLTLESARPSHTSQYLCASTNLDEQFFGPGTRLTVL.

The rearrangement joins TRBV6-1 to TRBJ1-6; D not resolved. Germline V gene lookup returns CDR1 MNHNS and CDR2 SASEGT. The CDR3 contains 13 residues. Trimming took off 4 bases at V and 10 bases at J, with 11 bases between the two ends. The CDR3 DNA sequence: TGTGCCAGCAGTGTGGTCGAGGAGTCACCCCTCCACTTT. It encodes CASSVVEESPLHF.

V gene TRBV7-9 combines with J gene TRBJ1-2, with TRBD1 matching 7 bases. Per the germline V gene, CDR1 is SEHNR and CDR2 is FQNEAQ (reference sequence). This CDR3 has 16 residues. V gave up 4 bases and J gave up 8 bases; unmatched junction bases: 16. The chain's CDR3 is CASSSGQLLSGEGYTF. The CDR3 DNA is TGTGCCAGCAGCTCGGGACAGCTTTTAAGCGGAGAAGGCTACACCTTC.

This clonotype has more than one count but fewer than ten. This rearrangement joins TRBV7-6 to TRBJ2-2; no clear D. The CDR3 spans 12 residues. Deletions cut 4 bases from V and 7 bases from J, with 7 bases between. Germline loops: CDR1 SGHVS, CDR2 FNYEAQ. The CDR3 region has the DNA TGTGCCAGCAGCTCCGCGAACGGGGAGCTGTTTTTT. Its translation is CASSSANGELFF.

The chain links TRBV7-2 to TRBJ2-5; 13 nucleotides match TRBD2. The CDR3 covers 16 residues. In germline, CDR1 is SGHTA, CDR2 FQGNSA. J was trimmed by 7 bases and V by 5 bases; bases with no gene match: 10. In DNA form, the CDR3 reads TGTGCCAGCAGCCAGACATCCGGGACTAGCGGGGCGACCCAGTACTTC. Translation gives CASSQTSGTSGATQYF.